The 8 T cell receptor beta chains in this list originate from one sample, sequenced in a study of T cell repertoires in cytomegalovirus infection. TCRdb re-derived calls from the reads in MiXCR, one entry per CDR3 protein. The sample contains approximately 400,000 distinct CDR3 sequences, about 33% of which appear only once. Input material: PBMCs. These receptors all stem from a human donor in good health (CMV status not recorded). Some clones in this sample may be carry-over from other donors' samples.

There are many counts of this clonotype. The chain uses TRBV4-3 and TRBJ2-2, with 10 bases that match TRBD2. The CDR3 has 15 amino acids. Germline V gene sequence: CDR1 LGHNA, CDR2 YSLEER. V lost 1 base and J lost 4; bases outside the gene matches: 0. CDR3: CASSQVAGGTGELFF. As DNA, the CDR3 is TGCGCCAGCAGCCAAGTAGCGGGGGGCACCGGGGAGCTGTTTTTT.

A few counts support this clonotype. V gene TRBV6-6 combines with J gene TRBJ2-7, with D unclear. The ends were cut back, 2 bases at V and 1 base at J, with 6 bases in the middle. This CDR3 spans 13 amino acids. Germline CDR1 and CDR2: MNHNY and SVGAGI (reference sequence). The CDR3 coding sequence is TGTGCCAGCAGTTACGGGTTATCCTACGAGCAGTACTTC. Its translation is CASSYGLSYEQYF.

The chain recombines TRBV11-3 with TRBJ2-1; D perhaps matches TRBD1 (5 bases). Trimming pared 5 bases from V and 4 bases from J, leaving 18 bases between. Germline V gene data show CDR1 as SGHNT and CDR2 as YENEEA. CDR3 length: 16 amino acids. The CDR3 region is CASSMIAGWGYNEQFF. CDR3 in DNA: TGTGCCAGCAGCATGATTGCAGGGTGGGGTTACAATGAGCAGTTCTTC. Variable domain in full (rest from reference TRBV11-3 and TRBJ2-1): EAGVVQSPRYKIIEKKQPVAFWCNPISGHNTLYWYLQNLGQGPELLIRYENEEAVDDSQLPKDRFSAERLKGVDSTLKIQPAELGDSAVYLCASSMIAGWGYNEQFFGPGTRLTVL.

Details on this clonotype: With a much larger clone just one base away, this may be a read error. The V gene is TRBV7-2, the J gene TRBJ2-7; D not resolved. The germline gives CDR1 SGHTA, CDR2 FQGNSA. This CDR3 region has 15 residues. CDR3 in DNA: TGTGACAGCAGCTTAAGGTTTGGCTCCGGCTACGAGCAGTACTTC. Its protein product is CDSSLRFGSGYEQYF.

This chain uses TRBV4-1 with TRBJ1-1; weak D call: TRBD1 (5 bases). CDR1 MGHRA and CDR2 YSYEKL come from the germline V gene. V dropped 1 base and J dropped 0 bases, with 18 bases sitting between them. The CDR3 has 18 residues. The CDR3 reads CASSQAVDRGNMNTEAFF. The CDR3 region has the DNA TGCGCCAGCAGCCAAGCGGTGGACCGGGGGAACATGAACACTGAAGCTTTCTTT.

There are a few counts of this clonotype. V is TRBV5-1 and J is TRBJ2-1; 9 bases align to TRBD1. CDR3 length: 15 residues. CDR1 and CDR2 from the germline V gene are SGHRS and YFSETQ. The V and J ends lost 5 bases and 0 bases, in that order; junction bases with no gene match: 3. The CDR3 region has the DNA TGCGCCAGCAGGGGACAGGGTAGCTCCTACAATGAGCAGTTCTTC. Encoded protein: CASRGQGSSYNEQFF.

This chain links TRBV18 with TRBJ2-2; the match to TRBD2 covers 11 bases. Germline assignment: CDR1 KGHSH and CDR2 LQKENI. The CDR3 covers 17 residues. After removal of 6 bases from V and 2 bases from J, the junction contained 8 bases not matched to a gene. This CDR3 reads CASSLTSGGPNTGELFF. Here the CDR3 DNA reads TGTGCCAGCTCGCTTACTAGCGGGGGCCCAAACACCGGGGAGCTGTTTTTT.

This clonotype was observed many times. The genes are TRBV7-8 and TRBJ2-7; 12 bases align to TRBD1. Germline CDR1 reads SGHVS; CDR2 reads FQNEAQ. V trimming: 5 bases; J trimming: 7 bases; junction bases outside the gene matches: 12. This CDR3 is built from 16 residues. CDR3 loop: CASSVTPGQGAGEQYF. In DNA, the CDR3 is TGTGCCAGCAGCGTCACACCGGGACAGGGGGCGGGAGAGCAGTACTTC.